The T cell receptor (beta chain) described here comes from a study of blood T cell repertoires in COVID-19. Measured with immunoSEQ multiplex PCR; TCRdb has only the in-frame clones, and not every one. Among approximately 160,000 clones listed, less than 90% were seen once. Residents of about two dozen US areas, aged about 18 to 95 years, made up the participants. CDR1 is KGHDR, CDR2 SFDVKD, per germline. This CDR3 is built from 11 residues. Trimming shortened V by 6 bases and J by 10 bases, and 9 bases separated the two germline ends. The rearrangement links TRBV24-1 to TRBJ2-1, with D tentatively TRBD2 (5 bases). The sequence was obtained from a woman aged 45-65 years who had recovered from COVID-19. The sample was PBMCs or T cells enriched from blood (not recorded which). CDR3: CATSRGSEQFF. As DNA, the CDR3 is TGTGCCACCAGTAGAGGGTCCGAGCAGTTCTTC.